The entry below describes one T cell receptor beta chain. Source study methods: Reference gene primer amplification gave estimated nucleated cell counts. Some clones are missing from TCRdb's copy, which holds only in-frame ones; the method was immunoSEQ multiplex PCR. V and J calls plus clone size are reproduced from that table; the DNA served to infer D and trimming. Here the sample spans roughly 300,000 clones, 87% being singletons. The CDR3 runs 14 residues. Germline CDR1 is MDHEN and CDR2 is SYDVKM. Trimming took off 6 bases at V and 4 bases at J, with 15 bases between the two ends. The sample comes from a study of blood T cell repertoires in COVID-19. Across the whole study: Acute-phase and convalescent COVID-19 samples originated in the United States, Italy and Spain. Sources were T cells, B-cell-depleted T cells, or PBMCs; the material itself was cDNA or gDNA.

Cohort 3 recovery required two negative PCRs, clearance, or symptom resolution. This chain links TRBV28 with TRBJ2-5; D not certain. The sample comprised PBMCs or T cells enriched from blood (not recorded which). The receptor's source is a woman aged 25 to 45 who had recovered from COVID-19. The CDR3: CASRTTNPRETQYF. The CDR3, as DNA: TGTGCCAGCAGAACTACGAACCCAAGAGAGACCCAGTACTTC.